This record concerns one T cell receptor (beta chain) sequence. The target of this receptor is not known. Base qualities are not recorded, but no much larger clone differs from it by a single base. This sample stems from a study of Ad26.COV2.S vaccination and SARS-CoV-2 variants (dated by TCRdb to the early 2020s). For the study in its entirety: Donors in the vaccine arm were drawn from COV1001, a phase I-IIa trial of Ad26.COV2.S in healthy adults that was multicentre, randomized, double-blind and placebo-controlled. Ad26.COV2.S was administered intramuscularly at 5 x 10^10 or 1 x 10^11 viral particles, either as a single shot or as two shots given 56 days apart. Sequencing of the TCRbeta repertoire served to evaluate the specificity and breadth of SARS-CoV-2-reactive T cell receptors following Ad26.COV2.S vaccination. The TCR-sequenced set comprised approximately 30 samples: about 19 Ad26.COV2.S vaccine recipients, 5 placebo recipients and 8 SARS-CoV-2 convalescent individuals. Trial participants were randomized into five groups of five: low-dose or high-dose Ad26.COV2.S given once or twice, or placebo on both occasions. Throughout the experiments and outcome assessment, investigators stayed blinded to trial group allocation. General study outcomes and caveats: Substantial breadth of spike-specific CD8+ and CD4+ T cell responses was reported after vaccination. It was noted by the authors that total T cell responses may have been underestimated by the TCR breadth and depth analyses. Ad26.COV2.S recipients had higher spike-specific TCR breadth than placebo recipients (P = 0.0014). Non-spike TCR breadth was comparable between vaccine and placebo recipients, consistent with the vaccine containing only spike. The study was not powered for comparison of responses between vaccine doses or regimens.

The label giving this sample's treatment or condition can be read as: around 19 received Ad26.COV2.S at low or high dose, single or two shots; 5 received placebo; per-sample allocation not given. Repertoires of vaccine and placebo recipients were sequenced from samples collected on day 63 after the first injection. Cohort 1b enrolled 25 adults aged 18-55 years at a single site in Boston, USA, between 29 July and 7 August 2020. Ad26.COV2.S was a replication-incompetent adenovirus type 26 vector expressing a prefusion-stabilized SARS-CoV-2 spike protein from the original Wuhan strain. TCRbeta CDR3 regions were sequenced with the immunoSEQ Assay. After extraction, genomic DNA underwent amplification by bias-controlled multiplex PCR, followed by high-throughput sequencing. Processing in the source paper ran as follows. Collapsing and filtering of sequences were performed to quantify the absolute abundance of each unique TCRbeta CDR3 region. Usable DNA was measured by amplifying reference genes present in all nucleated cells, and TCRbeta template counts were normalized to that usable DNA to estimate T cell fraction. Repertoire TCRs were annotated as SARS-CoV-2-specific when V gene, CDR3 amino acid sequence and J gene were exactly matched to a known reactive TCR set. MIRA supplied the reference SARS-CoV-2 TCR set, which was filtered for enrichment in COVID-19-positive ImmuneCODE repertoires so that public or cross-reactive TCRs were removed. Using the MIRA antigens, annotated TCRs were further analysed by specific ORF or by position within an ORF. Breadth was defined as annotated unique rearrangements over total unique productive rearrangements; depth was the summed frequency of those rearrangements. Two-sided Wilcoxon rank-sum tests were used to compare TCR breadth between groups. TCRdb's version of the immuneACCESS table is confined to in-frame rearrangements and falls short of the full clone set. An unresolved V gene accounts for under half of the shortfall where checked; the remainder is of unknown origin. V and J calls and clone size are as listed in that table; D and trimming were resolved from the DNA. The table for this sample lists around 340,000 clones; about 87% of them were counted only once. The biggest ten clones account for around 6.6% of the sample.

CDR1 and CDR2 are drawn from the germline V gene: SGHNT, YENEEA. The CDR3 numbers 15 residues from cysteine through phenylalanine. Just the 45-base CDR3 DNA is kept, in frame starting at base 1. Ends trimmed: V by 2 bases, J by 6 bases; bases unmatched to a gene: 4. Here the sequenced sample was peripheral blood, taken in a trial of Ad26.COV2.S vaccine versus placebo. The sequence links TRBV11-3 to TRBJ2-1, with TRBD2 matching 10 junction bases. The sequence came from a person aged 18 to 65 who received the Ad26.COV2.S COVID-19 vaccine or a placebo. CDR3 region: CASSLHTSGANEQFF. The DNA sequence is TGTGCCAGCAGCTTACATACTAGCGGGGCCAATGAGCAGTTCTTC.